The 9 T cell receptor beta chains below come from one sample, sequenced in a study of blood T cell repertoires in COVID-19. Some clones are missing from TCRdb's copy, which holds only in-frame ones; the method was immunoSEQ multiplex PCR. This sample has about 180,000 clones, with approximately 87% found just once. The specimen was peripheral blood. All receptors derive from a woman in her seventies with COVID-19, enrolled during active disease.

The chain uses TRBV5-1 and TRBJ1-6; 7 bases are a match to TRBD1. This CDR3 has 17 amino acids. Unmatched junction bases numbered 13, after V lost 1 base and J lost 9 bases. Germline V CDR1 and CDR2: SGHRS, YFSETQ. For the CDR3, the DNA is TGCGCCAGCAGCTTGACAGGGGAGACAGGTTCGGCTTCACCCCTCCACTTT. This sequence encodes CASSLTGETGSASPLHF.

V usage is TRBV29-1 and J usage is TRBJ2-1; the match to TRBD1 covers 7 bases. Germline values: CDR1 SQVTM, CDR2 ANQGSEA. This CDR3 contains 13 residues. After removal of 8 bases from V and 6 bases from J, the junction contained 10 bases not matched to a gene. The CDR3 sequence: CSRTARGTNEQFF. CDR3 sequence (DNA): TGCAGCCGAACGGCCAGGGGGACCAATGAGCAGTTCTTC.

This sequence joins TRBV19 and TRBJ2-7; 11 nucleotides align to TRBD2. Trimming cost V 5 bases and J 2 bases; bases outside gene matches: 11. From germline, CDR1 is LNHDA and CDR2 SQIVND (reference sequence). This CDR3 is 17 amino acids long. The CDR3 sequence: CASSPGTSGEGAYEQYF. For the CDR3, the DNA is TGTGCCAGTAGTCCCGGGACTAGCGGAGAGGGGGCCTACGAGCAGTACTTC.

This chain connects TRBV19 to TRBJ1-1; no definite D call. With 7 bases removed from V and 0 bases from J, the gap between germline ends came to 18 bases. The CDR3 contains 16 residues. Germline CDR1 is LNHDA and CDR2 is SQIVND (reference sequence). CDR3 nucleotides: TGTGCCAGTAATCCGGGATCGGGGAGAATGAACACTGAAGCTTTCTTT. It encodes CASNPGSGRMNTEAFF.

The chain employs TRBV5-1 and TRBJ1-1; perhaps TRBD1 as D (6 bases). The V gene's germline CDR1 is SGHRS and CDR2 YFSETQ. V was trimmed by 4 bases and J by 6 bases, leaving 16 bases between them. The CDR3 extends over 14 amino acids. CDR3 DNA: TGCGCCAGCAGCCCAGGACAGCTAACTCCTGAAGCTTTCTTT. Translation gives CASSPGQLTPEAFF.

The V call is TRBV12-3 or TRBV12-4, the J call TRBJ2-7; the D gene is possibly TRBD2 (5 bases). This CDR3 has 13 residues. Trimming cost V 3 bases and J 1 base, with 7 bases left between them. CDR3 nucleotide sequence: TGTGCCAGCAGTTTTTCGGGGTCCTACGAGCAGTACTTC. Encoded protein: CASSFSGSYEQYF.

This clone was detected a few times. The chain is built from TRBV4-1 and TRBJ2-5, with D possibly TRBD1 on 8 matching bases. Deletions cut 1 base from V and 1 base from J, with 22 bases between. Germline CDR1 reads MGHRA; CDR2 reads YSYEKL. This CDR3 contains 19 residues. The CDR3 coding sequence is TGCGCCAGCAGCCAAGGCGGGGGCTACTCGACAGGGGTCCAAGAGACCCAGTACTTC. It specifies CASSQGGGYSTGVQETQYF.

This clone was seen only once. The gene calls are TRBV7-8 and TRBJ2-3, with 11 bases lining up with TRBD2. Looked up from germline, CDR1 is SGHVS and CDR2 is FQNEAQ. V lost 4 bases and J lost 5; bases outside the gene matches: 5. This CDR3 contains 15 residues. The CDR3 protein is CASSSGLAGEDTQYF. The CDR3 nucleotides are TGTGCCAGCAGCTCAGGACTAGCGGGTGAAGATACGCAGTATTTT.

Here the CDR3 reads CASSGTGNSEQYF. CDR3 nucleotides: TGCGCCAGCAGTGGGACAGGGAACTCCGAGCAGTACTTC. The chain employs TRBV10-2 and TRBJ2-7, with TRBD1 identical over 8 bases. The V and J ends lost 4 bases and 6 bases, in that order; junction bases with no gene match: 5. The CDR3 consists of 13 residues. CDR1 is WSHSY, CDR2 SAAADI, per germline.